These 16 T cell receptor beta chains came from one sample sequenced in a study of CD8 T cells in Susac syndrome. RNA, at about 0.45 to 1 ug, was reverse transcribed with random hexamers. From the immunoSEQ multiplex PCR reads, TCRdb called clonotypes with MiXCR, one entry per CDR3 protein. The sample has hundreds of thousands of distinct CDR3 sequences, approximately 91% seen once. The sample taken for sequencing was CD8+ T cells from PBMCs. The receptor set was obtained from a human donor with multiple sclerosis.

A single count supports this clonotype. The chain carries TRBV4-3 and TRBJ2-2; unclear D gene. The ends were cut back, 0 bases at V and 3 bases at J, with 17 bases in the middle. Germline CDR1 LGHNA, CDR2 YSLEER. The CDR3 runs to 18 residues. This CDR3 is CASSQDGQPAVDTGELFF. As DNA, the CDR3 is TGCGCCAGCAGCCAAGATGGGCAGCCCGCCGTTGACACCGGGGAGCTGTTTTTT.

This rearrangement joins TRBV28 to TRBJ2-7; D uncertain. There are 14 residues in the CDR3. From germline, CDR1 is MDHEN and CDR2 SYDVKM. The ends were cut back, 2 bases at V and 3 bases at J, with 11 bases in the middle. CDR3 sequence: CASSLKAYNYEQYF. The CDR3 DNA sequence: TGTGCCAGCAGTTTAAAGGCCTACAACTACGAGCAGTACTTC.

The rearrangement joins TRBV30 to TRBJ2-7; TRBD2 aligns across 7 bases. The CDR3 runs 13 residues. CDR1 GTSNPN and CDR2 SVGIG come from the germline V gene (reference sequence). Unmatched junction bases numbered 6, after V lost 4 bases and J lost 3 bases. In DNA, the CDR3 is TGTGCCTGGAACGTCGGGGGGAACTACGAGCAGTACTTC. As protein: CAWNVGGNYEQYF.

The chain carries TRBV10-3 and TRBJ2-2; no definite D call. The CDR3 length is 12 residues. Germline CDR1 is ENHRY and CDR2 is SYGVKD. V was shortened by 6 bases and J by 2 bases, with 4 bases between the two germline ends. CDR3 sequence: CAIRLNTGELFF. CDR3 nucleotides: TGTGCCATCAGACTAAACACCGGGGAGCTGTTTTTT.

This sequence joins TRBV5-6 and TRBJ2-7; TRBD2 aligns across 10 bases. The CDR3 is 15 residues long. The germline gives CDR1 SGHDT, CDR2 YYEEEE. V shed 2 bases and J 3 bases; nucleotides not matched to a gene: 5. CDR3 amino acids: CASSFKLAGIYEQYF. The CDR3 DNA follows: TGTGCCAGCAGCTTTAAACTAGCGGGAATCTACGAGCAGTACTTC.

This chain uses TRBV7-9 with TRBJ2-3, with 10 bases matching TRBD2. The CDR3 consists of 17 residues. Germline CDR1 SEHNR, CDR2 FQNEAQ (reference sequence). J lost 5 bases, V lost 4 bases, and 12 bases had no gene match. This chain's CDR3 is CASSSTSQREGRDTQYF. The CDR3 DNA reads as TGTGCCAGCAGCTCCACCTCCCAGCGGGAGGGGAGAGATACGCAGTATTTT.

This clonotype was seen only a few times. The rearrangement uses TRBV19 and TRBJ2-7; the D is unclear. The CDR3 has 13 residues. V shed 5 bases and J shed 2 bases, with 10 bases lying between them. From germline, CDR1 is LNHDA and CDR2 SQIVND (reference sequence). The CDR3 sequence is CASSAGSTYEQYF. The CDR3 DNA reads TGTGCCAGTAGTGCCGGATCTACCTACGAGCAGTACTTC.

The V gene is TRBV20-1, the J gene TRBJ1-5, with 7 bases that match TRBD1. Trimming took 5 bases from V and 7 from J; bases not matched to a gene: 11. The CDR3 consists of 14 residues. Germline CDR1 DFQATT, CDR2 SNEGSKA (reference sequence). Here the CDR3 reads CSARDSGGGQPQHF. In nucleotides, the CDR3 is TGCAGTGCTCGCGATTCAGGGGGGGGACAGCCCCAGCATTTT.

The chain combines TRBV12-3 or TRBV12-4 with TRBJ1-4; D not certain. This CDR3 comprises 18 residues. The V and J ends lost 1 base and 3 bases respectively, with 18 bases between them. This CDR3 reads CASSLESSPGRANEKLFF. The CDR3 region has the DNA TGTGCCAGCAGTTTAGAGTCGTCGCCGGGCAGAGCTAATGAAAAACTGTTTTTT.

The chain links TRBV14 to TRBJ2-1; TRBD2 aligns across 7 bases. The CDR3 has 18 residues. Germline V CDR1 and CDR2: SGHDN, FVKESK. Germline trimming cut 0 bases from V and 5 bases from J; bases unmatched to any gene: 13. The CDR3: CASSQDGLRLAGDNEQFF. DNA of the CDR3: TGTGCCAGCAGCCAAGATGGGCTAAGACTAGCCGGGGACAATGAGCAGTTCTTC.

J is TRBJ2-7 and V is TRBV20-1, with D perhaps matching TRBD1 (6 bases). Germline CDR1 is DFQATT and CDR2 is SNEGSKA (reference sequence). The CDR3 has 14 amino acids. V shed 6 bases and J shed 0 bases, with 15 bases lying between them. The CDR3 coding sequence is TGCAGTGCCCAGAGTGGGGACAACTCCTACGAGCAGTACTTC. Translation gives CSAQSGDNSYEQYF.

This chain links TRBV28 with TRBJ2-3; D uncertain. Germline CDR1 MDHEN, CDR2 SYDVKM. This CDR3 has 14 amino acids. With 6 bases removed from V and 0 bases from J, the gap between germline ends came to 10 bases. The CDR3 region is CASSSRWSTDTQYF. In DNA, the CDR3 is TGTGCCAGCAGCTCGCGGTGGAGCACAGATACGCAGTATTTT.

The V call is TRBV28, the J call TRBJ1-2; TRBD1 matches 9 bases. Looked up from germline, CDR1 is MDHEN and CDR2 is SYDVKM. With V trimmed by 7 bases and J by 4 bases, 7 bases remained unmatched. The CDR3 totals 14 residues. The CDR3 is CASNAQGASYGYTF. In nucleotides, the CDR3 is TGTGCCAGCAACGCACAGGGGGCCAGCTATGGCTACACCTTC.

This chain joins TRBV28 and TRBJ1-1, with unresolved D. This CDR3 region has 16 residues. The V end lost 4 bases, the J end lost 1 base, and 16 bases lay between the germline ends. Germline V gene data show CDR1 as MDHEN and CDR2 as SYDVKM. CDR3 nucleotide sequence: TGTGCCAGCAGTTCATCCACCTTTCGGGGGAACACTGAAGCTTTCTTT. As protein: CASSSSTFRGNTEAFF.

This clonotype was seen once. The rearrangement links TRBV6-4 to TRBJ2-1; D call uncertain. The CDR3 loop spans 13 amino acids. CDR1 MRHNA and CDR2 SNTAGT come from the germline V gene. Trimming removed 0 bases at V and 14 bases at J, with 14 bases between. Written as DNA, the CDR3 is TGTGCCAGCAGTGACTCTGAAAACGGGTGGAAGTTCTTC. As protein: CASSDSENGWKFF.

V gene TRBV28 combines with J gene TRBJ2-3, with no clear D. Looked up from germline, CDR1 is MDHEN and CDR2 is SYDVKM. This CDR3 is built from 13 residues. Trimming took 7 bases from V and 5 from J, leaving 13 bases between them. In DNA, the CDR3 is TGTGCCAGCACCCTTCAGAACGGAGATACGCAGTATTTT. Its translation: CASTLQNGDTQYF.